The 4 T cell receptor beta chains below come from one sample, sequenced in a study of CD8+ T cells in alopecia areata. cDNA serving as the sequencing template came from extracted, reverse transcribed RNA. Here immunoSEQ multiplex PCR was the method, and the copy in TCRdb shows in-frame clones only, minus some. In the table there are 200,000 to 250,000 clones, 64% of which are singletons. Documented treatment: oral pan-JAK inhibitor, 5-10 mg twice daily. The sequencing used CD4+ T cells sorted from blood, collected at week 4, from a patient treated with tofacitinib. These TCRs come from a human donor with alopecia areata.

This clone was seen a handful of times. The chain links TRBV29-1 to TRBJ2-5; D not certain. The germline V gene encodes CDR1 SQVTM and CDR2 ANQGSEA. V gave up 4 bases and J gave up 0 bases, with 6 bases separating them. The CDR3 is 12 residues long. For the CDR3, the DNA is TGCAGCGTTGGGCAGCACCAAGAGACCCAGTACTTC. Its protein is CSVGQHQETQYF.

This chain links TRBV7-6 with TRBJ2-1; the match to TRBD2 covers 8 bases. Germline V gene lookup returns CDR1 SGHVS and CDR2 FNYEAQ. This CDR3 comprises 17 residues. Trimming took 1 base from V and 6 from J; bases not matched to a gene: 11. The CDR3 coding sequence is TGTGCCAGCAGCTTAGGGTGGTGGGGTAGCGGGGTCAATGAGCAGTTCTTC. Its translation is CASSLGWWGSGVNEQFF.

This sequence joins TRBV29-1 and TRBJ2-3; weak D call: TRBD1 (5 bases). Trimming shortened V by 3 bases and J by 4 bases, and 11 bases separated the two germline ends. Germline CDR1 SQVTM, CDR2 ANQGSEA. CDR3 size: 13 residues. CDR3 coding DNA: TGCAGCGTTGATCAGTCAGGGCCAGATACGCAGTATTTT. This gives the protein CSVDQSGPDTQYF.

DNA for the CDR3: TGCAGCGTGCGACAGGGGGCCGGGGAGCTGTTTTTT. Its translation: CSVRQGAGELFF. The rearrangement joins TRBV29-1 to TRBJ2-2; TRBD1 agrees at 9 bases. Trimming removed 6 bases from V and 6 bases from J; junction bases left unmatched: 2. The CDR3 loop spans 12 amino acids. The germline V gene encodes CDR1 SQVTM and CDR2 ANQGSEA.